The next 23 T cell receptor beta chains were all read from a single sample in a study of blood T cell repertoires in COVID-19. Here immunoSEQ multiplex PCR was the method, and the copy in TCRdb shows in-frame clones only, minus some. The table has approximately 150,000 clones, roughly 82% seen once; the top ten hold roughly 15%. Sequences were obtained from PBMCs or T cells enriched from blood (not recorded which). The receptors originated from a man between 45 and 60 years old who had recovered from COVID-19.

CDR3 bases: TGTGCCAGCAGCCTCCAGACTAGCGGGAAGTACAATGAGCAGTTCTTC. Residues: CASSLQTSGKYNEQFF. The J gene is TRBJ2-1, the V gene TRBV4-2; TRBD2 agrees at 11 bases. The length of the CDR3 is 16 residues. Germline CDR1 is LGHNA and CDR2 is YNFKEQ. V dropped 4 bases and J dropped 4; count of bases not matched to a gene: 6.

The chain carries TRBV30 and TRBJ1-1, with 11 bases aligning to TRBD1. Germline V gives CDR1 GTSNPN, CDR2 SVGIG (reference sequence). With V trimmed by 2 bases and J by 5 bases, 7 bases remained unmatched. The CDR3 extends over 15 amino acids. In nucleotides, the CDR3 is TGTGCCTGGAGTCGCCGGACAGGGGGCAGTACTGAAGCTTTCTTT. It translates to CAWSRRTGGSTEAFF.

The CDR3 DNA sequence: TGTGCCAGCAGCCAACAGGGGGAGTTGGGCAATGAGCAGTTCTTC. It encodes CASSQQGELGNEQFF. The chain couples TRBV3-1 (or the pseudogene TRBV3-2) to TRBJ2-1, with TRBD1 matching over 7 bases. Losses at the gene ends were 2 bases for V and 6 bases for J; bases not matched to a gene: 7. The length of the CDR3 is 15 residues. Germline CDR1 LGHDT, CDR2 YNNKEL (reference sequence).

The chain uses TRBV5-1 and TRBJ2-1, with 7 nucleotides matching TRBD2. CDR1 and CDR2 from the germline V gene are SGHRS and YFSETQ. Losses at the gene ends were 2 bases for V and 5 bases for J; bases not matched to a gene: 10. This CDR3 has 16 residues. The CDR3 spells CASSLKAGTPNNEQFF. DNA for the CDR3: TGCGCCAGCAGCTTAAAAGCGGGAACCCCTAACAATGAGCAGTTCTTC.

The gene calls are TRBV6-5 and TRBJ1-5; D is unclear. The CDR3 covers 13 residues. CDR1 MNHEY and CDR2 SVGAGI come from the germline V gene. The V and J ends lost 4 bases and 7 bases respectively, with 11 bases between them. CDR3 sequence reads: CASSSVNRQPQHF. The CDR3 coding sequence is TGTGCCAGCAGTTCTGTTAACCGGCAGCCCCAGCATTTT.

The chain combines TRBV19 with TRBJ1-5, with a possible D match to TRBD1 (6 bases). The length of the CDR3 is 16 residues. Trimming cost V 3 bases and J 2 bases, with 14 bases left between them. Per germline, CDR1 LNHDA and CDR2 SQIVND (reference sequence). The CDR3 is CASSMVGRGGNQPQHF. In DNA, the CDR3 is TGTGCCAGTAGTATGGTCGGCAGGGGTGGCAATCAGCCCCAGCATTTT.

J is TRBJ1-5 and V is TRBV6-4; D not resolved. In germline, CDR1 is MRHNA, CDR2 SNTAGT. The CDR3 has 13 amino acids. V was trimmed by 4 bases and J by 9 bases, leaving 13 bases between them. CDR3 nucleotides: TGTGCCAGCAGTGGGGTCCCCACGGGGCCCCAGCATTTT. It translates to CASSGVPTGPQHF.

This chain joins TRBV10-3 and TRBJ2-7; TRBD1 agrees at 10 bases. V shed 1 base and J 0 bases; nucleotides not matched to a gene: 3. CDR1 is ENHRY and CDR2 is SYGVKD in the germline V gene. This CDR3 contains 16 residues. Here the CDR3 reads CAISEWGQGNSYEQYF. CDR3 in DNA: TGTGCCATCAGTGAGTGGGGACAGGGGAACTCCTACGAGCAGTACTTC.

This clone was seen more than once but under ten times. The gene calls are TRBV10-3 and TRBJ2-1, with 10 nucleotides matching TRBD1. The CDR3 length is 17 residues. J was trimmed by 8 bases and V by 0 bases; bases with no gene match: 10. From germline, CDR1 is ENHRY and CDR2 SYGVKD. CDR3 sequence reads: CAISESAPGQGFHEQFF. DNA for the CDR3: TGTGCCATCAGTGAGTCGGCCCCGGGACAGGGGTTCCATGAGCAGTTCTTC.

The chain recombines TRBV7-9 with TRBJ2-3, with TRBD2 as a possible D gene (6 bases). This CDR3 is 15 amino acids long. Germline-derived CDR1 and CDR2 are SEHNR and FQNEAQ (reference sequence). Trimming removed 6 bases from V and 2 bases from J, with 15 bases in between. This CDR3 reads CASRPRGIDTDTQYF. Written as DNA, the CDR3 is TGTGCCAGCAGGCCTCGGGGGATAGACACAGATACGCAGTATTTT.

V and J are TRBV5-1 and TRBJ1-1; 7 bases fit TRBD1. V was pared by 4 bases and J by 4 bases, with 4 bases of the junction left unmatched. The CDR3 length is 13 residues. Germline V gene sequence: CDR1 SGHRS, CDR2 YFSETQ. The DNA of the CDR3 is TGCGCCAGCAGCCCCGGGACAGCCACTGAAGCTTTCTTT. This gives the protein CASSPGTATEAFF.

The rearrangement uses TRBV5-4 and TRBJ2-7, with 9 bases that match TRBD1. Germline V lookup: CDR1 SGHNT, CDR2 YYREEE (reference sequence). There are 15 residues in the CDR3. V lost 5 bases to trimming and J lost 1 base; unmatched junction nucleotides: 7. The CDR3 sequence is CASRRDRALSYEQYF. Written as DNA, the CDR3 is TGTGCCAGCAGGAGGGACAGGGCCCTATCCTACGAGCAGTACTTC.

V and J are TRBV5-5 and TRBJ2-7; D remains ambiguous. Germline assignment: CDR1 SGHKS and CDR2 YYEKEE (reference sequence). V was pared by 2 bases and J by 0 bases, with 6 bases between. The CDR3 has 13 residues. The DNA for the CDR3 is TGTGCCAGCAGCTTAAAGAGCTCCTACGAGCAGTACTTC. Translation gives CASSLKSSYEQYF.

The V and J genes are TRBV2 and TRBJ1-4; D possibly corresponds to TRBD1 (6 bases). Germline-derived CDR1 and CDR2 are SNHLY and FYNNEI. V was clipped by 4 bases and J by 2 bases, with 17 bases between them. The CDR3 contains 17 residues. The CDR3 here is CASSGRQDMATNEKLFF. The DNA for the CDR3 is TGTGCCAGCAGTGGCCGACAGGATATGGCGACTAATGAAAAACTGTTTTTT.

The rearrangement uses TRBV5-6 and TRBJ1-2; D is perhaps TRBD1 (5 bases). The germline CDR1 and CDR2 sequences are SGHDT and YYEEEE. The CDR3 contains 14 residues. The V end was cut by 2 bases, the J end by 4 bases, with 12 bases between. The CDR3 DNA is TGTGCCAGCAGCTTCGACAGAGTAGGCTATGGCTACACCTTC. Encoded protein: CASSFDRVGYGYTF.

The sample holds a few counts of this clone. The rearrangement links TRBV2 to TRBJ2-7; 7 bases match TRBD2. From germline, CDR1 is SNHLY and CDR2 FYNNEI. V lost 1 base and J lost 2; bases outside the gene matches: 8. CDR3 length: 16 amino acids. Here the CDR3 DNA reads TGTGCCAGCAGTGAAGAGGTAGCGGGCGCAACCTACGAGCAGTACTTC. Protein: CASSEEVAGATYEQYF.

The chain links TRBV6-5 to TRBJ2-7; D unclear. The CDR3 has 12 residues. The V gene lost 6 bases and the J gene lost 4 bases, with 10 bases spanning the gap. CDR1 is MNHEY, CDR2 SVGAGI, per germline. The CDR3 DNA sequence: TGTGCCAGCAGAACAGAATATTACGAGCAGTACTTC. This sequence encodes CASRTEYYEQYF.

The rearrangement joins TRBV28 to TRBJ1-6; D unresolved. V lost 8 bases, J lost 0 bases, and 11 bases lay in between. CDR3 length: 15 residues. The germline CDR1 and CDR2 sequences are MDHEN and SYDVKM. CDR3 DNA sequence: TGTGCCAGCCAAACTGGGAGCTCCTATAATTCACCCCTCCACTTT. Its translation is CASQTGSSYNSPLHF.

The chain uses TRBV18 and TRBJ1-2; 9 bases line up with TRBD1. Per the germline V gene, CDR1 is KGHSH and CDR2 is LQKENI. The ends lost 1 base at V and 8 bases at J; junction bases unmatched: 5. The CDR3 is made up of 14 amino acids. CDR3 DNA: TGTGCCAGCTCACCACTTGGGACAGGGAAAGGCTACACCTTC. It specifies CASSPLGTGKGYTF.

This clone was recorded once. The chain carries TRBV28 and TRBJ1-4; 8 bases map to TRBD1. This CDR3 comprises 13 residues. V gave up 6 bases and J gave up 8 bases; unmatched junction bases: 5. Per the germline V gene, CDR1 is MDHEN and CDR2 is SYDVKM. The CDR3 is CASRLDRVEKLFF. The CDR3 nucleotides read TGTGCCAGCAGACTGGACAGGGTCGAAAAACTGTTTTTT.

This clone was observed a handful of times. The chain has TRBV27 and TRBJ1-1, with 11 bases identical to TRBD1. V shed 7 bases and J 3 bases; nucleotides not matched to a gene: 13. The CDR3 loop spans 17 amino acids. Germline CDR1 is MNHEY and CDR2 is SMNVEV (reference sequence). CDR3 loop: CASNRGTGGRRDTEAFF. The CDR3 nucleotides read TGTGCCAGCAACCGCGGGACAGGGGGACGGAGGGACACTGAAGCTTTCTTT.

The J gene is TRBJ1-2, the V gene TRBV3-1 (or the pseudogene TRBV3-2), with D possibly being TRBD1 (5 bases). Looked up from germline, CDR1 is LGHDT and CDR2 is YNNKEL (reference sequence). The V and J ends lost 5 bases and 3 bases respectively, with 10 bases between them. CDR3 length: 13 residues. The CDR3 reads CASSSQGYYGYTF. CDR3 nucleotide sequence: TGTGCCAGCAGCTCCCAGGGCTACTATGGCTACACCTTC.

The gene calls are TRBV6-4 and TRBJ1-1, with a possible D match to TRBD1 (5 bases). The CDR3 covers 13 residues. V lost 5 bases, J lost 10 bases, and 17 bases lay in between. In germline, CDR1 is MRHNA, CDR2 SNTAGT. The CDR3 here is CASSPRGTRGAFF. The DNA of the CDR3 is TGTGCCAGCAGTCCTAGGGGTACTCGTGGAGCTTTCTTT.